Shown below are 8 T cell receptor beta chains from a single sample sequenced in a study of cytomegalovirus exposure and HLA in healthy donors (TCRdb year 2017). The library was built by means of the immunoSEQ multiplex PCR assay. For the multiplex PCR, a mixture combining 60 forward primers for TCR Vbeta segments and 13 reverse primers for TCR Jbeta segments was used. This immuneACCESS table, as held by TCRdb, lists in-frame sequences with V and J called but not all clones. Of the missing ones, under half trace to an unresolved V gene in checked studies; the others have no known cause. In this sample the table shows 100,000 or so clones, roughly three quarters of which occur a single time. Around 5.3% of the sample is taken by the ten largest. The sequencing sample was made of PBMCs. The receptors stem from a woman aged 35 to 49 in good health and CMV-seronegative.

The gene calls are TRBV4-1 and TRBJ1-2; D call uncertain. The ends were cut back, 0 bases at V and 4 bases at J, with 6 bases in the middle. Germline V CDR1 and CDR2: MGHRA, YSYEKL. The CDR3 covers 13 residues. The CDR3 DNA reads TGCGCCAGCAGCCAAGATCGGTCCTATGGCTACACCTTC. Translating it yields CASSQDRSYGYTF.

This clone was counted a few times. A single base separates this from a much larger clone, so it may be a read error. This chain's CDR3 is CVSSDGLAGPFSYEQYF. CDR3 DNA: TGTGTCAGCAGTGACGGACTAGCGGGGCCTTTCTCCTACGAGCAGTACTTC. This chain joins TRBV6-4 and TRBJ2-7, with 12 nucleotides matching TRBD2. The germline V gene has CDR1 MRHNA and CDR2 SNTAGT. This CDR3 spans 17 amino acids.

J is TRBJ1-4 and V is TRBV14; D is unresolved. Germline values: CDR1 SGHDN, CDR2 FVKESK. This CDR3 spans 16 amino acids. The V end was cut by 4 bases, the J end by 5 bases, with 17 bases between. The DNA for the CDR3 is TGTGCCAGCAGCCCCTCCCGTTTGATGAGGAATGAAAAACTGTTTTTT. This translates into CASSPSRLMRNEKLFF.

The chain joins TRBV7-9 to TRBJ1-1; D possibly corresponds to TRBD1 (6 bases). V dropped 4 bases and J dropped 5 bases, with 20 bases sitting between them. The germline V gene encodes CDR1 SEHNR and CDR2 FQNEAQ (reference sequence). The CDR3 totals 16 residues. The CDR3 region has the DNA TGTGCCAGCAGCTCCCCCGAGGGGGATATGAGGACTGAAGCTTTCTTT. Translation gives CASSSPEGDMRTEAFF.

The V and J genes are TRBV18 and TRBJ1-2; D perhaps matches TRBD1 (5 bases). CDR1 and CDR2 (germline): KGHSH, LQKENI. This CDR3 region has 15 residues. Trimming removed 0 bases at V and 2 bases at J, with 10 bases between. The chain's CDR3 is CASSPPGGRNYGYTF. DNA for the CDR3: TGTGCCAGCTCACCACCGGGGGGAAGGAACTATGGCTACACCTTC.

This clone turned up a few times. This rearrangement joins TRBV7-9 to TRBJ2-7, with 8 bases matching TRBD1. V lost 2 bases and J lost 3; bases outside the gene matches: 3. CDR1 is SEHNR, CDR2 FQNEAQ, per germline (reference sequence). CDR3 size: 14 residues. CDR3 nucleotide sequence: TGTGCCAGCAGCTTACTGGACAGGGTCTACGAGCAGTACTTC. It codes for CASSLLDRVYEQYF. Full variable domain (rest looked up from reference TRBV7-9 and TRBJ2-7): DTGVSQNPRHKITKRGQNVTFRCDPISEHNRLYWYRQTLGQGPEFLTYFQNEAQLEKSRLLSDRFSAERPKGSFSTLEIQRTEQGDSAMYLCASSLLDRVYEQYFGPGTRLTVT.

The V and J genes are TRBV20-1 and TRBJ2-7, with D possibly being TRBD2 (6 bases). The V end lost 7 bases, the J end lost 4 bases, and 11 bases lay between the germline ends. Germline V CDR1 and CDR2: DFQATT, SNEGSKA (reference sequence). The CDR3 is 11 amino acids. The CDR3 protein is CSVVSGYEQYF. The DNA of the CDR3 is TGCAGTGTGGTTAGCGGATACGAGCAGTACTTC.

The chain carries TRBV2 and TRBJ2-2, with 8 bases matching TRBD1. The V gene's germline CDR1 is SNHLY and CDR2 FYNNEI. V was pared by 5 bases and J by 5 bases, with 7 bases of the junction left unmatched. This CDR3 comprises 15 residues. The DNA of the CDR3 is TGTGCCAGCAGTCCCAGGGGGCAAGTAACCGGGGAGCTGTTTTTT. It translates to CASSPRGQVTGELFF.